Shown below are 7 T cell receptor beta chains from a single sample sequenced in a study of blood T cells in healthy people across ages. PCR was performed a second time for about 7 to 12 cycles using a sample-barcoded 5' primer and a J-beta primer mix. TCRdb itself ran the 5' RACE reads through MiXCR, one entry per CDR3 protein. Among under 2 million distinct CDR3 sequences listed, roughly a third were seen once. Sequencing used blood. The receptor source for this set is a woman in her twenties or thirties in good health.

In its sample, this clonotype was seen many times. V usage is TRBV12-3 or TRBV12-4 and J usage is TRBJ1-2; 9 nucleotides agree with TRBD1. V dropped 5 bases and J dropped 8; count of bases not matched to a gene: 12. This CDR3 is 15 amino acids long. The CDR3 reads CASSRPGQGIEGYTF. The CDR3 coding sequence is TGTGCCAGCAGTCGGCCGGGACAGGGTATTGAAGGCTACACCTTC.

This clonotype was detected a few times. The chain employs TRBV14 and TRBJ2-3, with a tentative D call TRBD2 (6 bases). Germline CDR1 and CDR2: SGHDN and FVKESK. V lost 0 bases, J lost 2 bases, and 9 bases lay in between. This CDR3 is built from 15 residues. The CDR3 protein is CASSQEGLATDTQYF. The CDR3 coding sequence is TGTGCCAGCAGCCAAGAGGGACTCGCCACAGATACGCAGTATTTT.

The chain is built from TRBV5-1 and TRBJ2-3, with TRBD2 matching 14 bases. This CDR3 has 17 amino acids. Per germline, CDR1 SGHRS and CDR2 YFSETQ. Losses at the gene ends were 5 bases for V and 3 bases for J; bases not matched to a gene: 8. The chain's CDR3 is CASRKGTSGRVTDTQYF. The DNA for the CDR3 is TGCGCCAGCAGAAAGGGGACTAGCGGGAGAGTTACAGATACGCAGTATTTT.

This clonotype was counted only a few times. The V gene is TRBV29-1, the J gene TRBJ2-3, with D hard to call. V was pared by 7 bases and J by 2 bases, with 10 bases between. Germline CDR1 is SQVTM and CDR2 is ANQGSEA. This CDR3 contains 12 residues. The CDR3 region is CSAPGVTDTQYF. The CDR3 coding sequence is TGCAGCGCTCCCGGAGTCACAGATACGCAGTATTTT.

The chain links TRBV30 to TRBJ2-7; possible D gene TRBD2, 5 bases. There are 13 residues in the CDR3. Trimming pared 1 base from V and 0 bases from J, leaving 7 bases between. The germline V gene encodes CDR1 GTSNPN and CDR2 SVGIG (reference sequence). As DNA, the CDR3 is TGTGCCTGGAGTGGGGGAGTCTCCTACGAGCAGTACTTC. As protein: CAWSGGVSYEQYF.

This chain uses TRBV12-3 or TRBV12-4 with TRBJ2-7; 9 bases agree with TRBD1. The junction had 12 bases not matched to a gene; V was cut back by 7 bases and J by 5 bases. This CDR3 is built from 15 residues. As DNA, the CDR3 is TGTGCCAGCACACAAAGAGGACAGGGGACGAACGAGCAGTACTTC. Its protein is CASTQRGQGTNEQYF.

In nucleotides, the CDR3 is TGTGCCAGCAGCCCCCGGACGGGTGCTAGCTCTGGGGCCAACGTCCTGACTTTC. It specifies CASSPRTGASSGANVLTF. The V gene is TRBV7-3, the J gene TRBJ2-6; D not resolved. Germline CDR1 reads SGHTA; CDR2 reads FQGTGA. The CDR3 loop spans 18 amino acids. Between the trimmed V and J ends, which lost 5 bases and 0 bases, there was a span of 17 bases.